The 26 T cell receptor beta chains given below trace back to one sample, sequenced in a study of CD8 T cells in Susac syndrome. A quantity of roughly 0.5 to 1 ug RNA underwent reverse transcription using random hexamers. TCRdb redid the calling of the immunoSEQ multiplex PCR reads with MiXCR, one entry per CDR3 protein. The top ten hold approximately 0.093% of the sample, which has about 200,000 distinct CDR3 sequences, 90% to 95% seen once. Source material: CD4+ T cells from PBMCs. These receptors were taken from a human donor with multiple sclerosis.

This chain joins TRBV15 and TRBJ2-3; 7 bases align to TRBD1. The CDR3 extends over 16 amino acids. Germline CDR1 reads LNHNV; CDR2 reads YYDKDF (reference sequence). J lost 3 bases, V lost 1 base, and 7 bases had no gene match. The CDR3 reads CATSRVLTGRTDTQYF. The DNA of the CDR3 is TGTGCCACCAGCAGAGTGTTGACAGGGCGGACAGATACGCAGTATTTT.

This chain links TRBV2 with TRBJ2-5; D is undetermined. Trimming stripped 8 bases from V and 0 bases from J, with 7 bases between. From germline, CDR1 is SNHLY and CDR2 FYNNEI. The CDR3 loop spans 12 amino acids. The DNA of the CDR3 is TGTGCCAGCTTAATGTACCAAGAGACCCAGTACTTC. Amino acids: CASLMYQETQYF.

The rearrangement uses TRBV4-1 and TRBJ2-7; weak D call: TRBD1 (6 bases). Trimming removed 4 bases from V and 0 bases from J, with 16 bases in between. CDR3 length: 16 residues. The V gene's germline CDR1 is MGHRA and CDR2 YSYEKL. The CDR3 loop is CASSLLRTASSYEQYF. Written as DNA, the CDR3 is TGCGCCAGCAGCCTTTTGCGGACAGCCAGCTCCTACGAGCAGTACTTC.

This chain links TRBV29-1 with TRBJ2-7, with 7 positions matching TRBD1. Germline lookup yields CDR1 SQVTM and CDR2 ANQGSEA. After removal of 5 bases from V and 5 bases from J, the junction contained 3 bases not matched to a gene. The CDR3 has 11 amino acids. DNA for the CDR3: TGCAGCGTTCGTAGGGGGCACGAGCAGTACTTC. It translates to CSVRRGHEQYF.

The chain couples TRBV11-2 to TRBJ2-5, with a tentative D call TRBD2 (5 bases). Germline loops: CDR1 SGHAT, CDR2 FQNNGV. The CDR3 covers 15 residues. V was clipped by 1 base and J by 0 bases, with 9 bases between them. CDR3 loop: CASSLVLRDQETQYF. The CDR3 coding sequence is TGTGCCAGCAGCTTAGTACTGCGGGACCAAGAGACCCAGTACTTC.

The chain links TRBV19 to TRBJ1-1; unclear D gene. The length of the CDR3 is 13 residues. CDR1 and CDR2 from the germline V gene are LNHDA and SQIVND (reference sequence). V gave up 3 bases and J gave up 1 base, with 6 bases separating them. The chain's CDR3 is CASSIQENTEAFF. CDR3 sequence (DNA): TGTGCCAGTAGTATCCAGGAGAACACTGAAGCTTTCTTT. Complete variable domain (other parts from reference TRBV19 and TRBJ1-1): DGGITQSPKYLFRKEGQNVTLSCEQNLNHDAMYWYRQDPGQGLRLIYYSQIVNDFQKGDIAEGYSVSREKKESFPLTVTSAQKNPTAFYLCASSIQENTEAFFGQGTRLTVV.

This chain connects TRBV27 to TRBJ1-2; D not resolved. This CDR3 spans 14 amino acids. Per germline, CDR1 MNHEY and CDR2 SMNVEV (reference sequence). V was clipped by 0 bases and J by 6 bases, with 11 bases between them. The CDR3 DNA follows: TGTGCCAGCAGTTTATCGTGGAGGGATAATGGCTACACCTTC. Translating gives CASSLSWRDNGYTF.

The CDR3 protein is CASSIRYGEAFF. The CDR3 coding sequence is TGTGCCAGTAGTATACGTTATGGTGAAGCTTTCTTT. The chain couples TRBV19 to TRBJ1-1; no clear D. The CDR3 has 12 residues. V was shortened by 2 bases and J by 7 bases, with 8 bases between the two germline ends. From germline, CDR1 is LNHDA and CDR2 SQIVND (reference sequence).

The chain employs TRBV14 and TRBJ1-2; perhaps TRBD1 as D (6 bases). CDR3 size: 14 residues. CDR1 SGHDN and CDR2 FVKESK come from the germline V gene. Trimming pared 1 base from V and 6 bases from J, leaving 12 bases between. The chain's CDR3 is CASSQGYRENGYTF. The CDR3 nucleotides are TGTGCCAGCAGCCAAGGTTACAGGGAAAATGGCTACACCTTC.

The chain is built from TRBV24-1 and TRBJ1-1; 7 bases are a match to TRBD1. V shed 9 bases, J shed 7 bases, and the junction held 4 bases outside the gene matches. CDR3 size: 11 residues. The germline V gene encodes CDR1 KGHDR and CDR2 SFDVKD. CDR3 DNA sequence: TGTGCCACCTCAGGGGGGAATGAAGCTTTCTTT. Its translation: CATSGGNEAFF.

J is TRBJ1-1 and V is TRBV19, with 7 bases aligning to TRBD1. CDR3 length: 11 amino acids. The trim removed 9 bases at V and 5 bases at J, leaving 3 bases unmatched. CDR1 and CDR2 from the germline V gene are LNHDA and SQIVND (reference sequence). CDR3 DNA: TGTGCCAGCATCAGGGGGACTGAAGCTTTCTTT. It codes for CASIRGTEAFF.

This CDR3 reads CASTTGGPQPQHF. The CDR3 DNA sequence: TGTGCCAGCACAACAGGGGGCCCTCAGCCCCAGCATTTT. The chain uses TRBV6-1 and TRBJ1-5, with 9 bases matching TRBD1. CDR3 length equals 13 residues. Trimming cost V 7 bases and J 6 bases; bases outside gene matches: 4. The germline CDR1 and CDR2 sequences are MNHNS and SASEGT.

The chain uses TRBV4-1 and TRBJ2-1, with 11 bases identical to TRBD2. The length of the CDR3 is 15 residues. V was clipped by 3 bases and J by 7 bases; unmatched bases: 5. CDR1 is MGHRA, CDR2 YSYEKL, per germline. The CDR3 loop reads CASSHVTSGRNEQFF. CDR3 in DNA: TGCGCCAGCAGCCACGTTACTAGCGGGAGAAATGAGCAGTTCTTC.

The table lists this clonotype with a count of one. The chain is built from TRBV29-1 and TRBJ2-3, with a weak D call TRBD2 (5 bases). Germline V CDR1 and CDR2: SQVTM, ANQGSEA. CDR3 length: 13 residues. V was clipped by 3 bases and J by 2 bases, with 9 bases between them. The CDR3 reads CSVDEGFTDTQYF. Written as DNA, the CDR3 is TGCAGCGTTGATGAGGGATTCACAGATACGCAGTATTTT.

The rearrangement links TRBV7-8 to TRBJ2-1; D gene uncertain. This CDR3 has 12 amino acids. Per germline, CDR1 SGHVS and CDR2 FQNEAQ. The V end was cut by 0 bases, the J end by 13 bases, with 10 bases between. CDR3 residues: CASSLAGRSQFF. The CDR3 DNA reads TGTGCCAGCAGCTTAGCGGGTCGGTCCCAGTTCTTC.

The rearrangement joins TRBV15 to TRBJ2-7, with 9 bases fitting TRBD1. Germline trimming cut 1 base from V and 6 bases from J; bases unmatched to any gene: 10. This CDR3 comprises 16 residues. Germline CDR1 LNHNV, CDR2 YYDKDF (reference sequence). CDR3 loop: CATSRGNRGQLTEQYF. For the CDR3, the DNA is TGTGCCACCAGCAGAGGAAACAGGGGGCAGCTGACCGAGCAGTACTTC.

The chain recombines TRBV5-4 with TRBJ2-6; tentatively, D is TRBD1 (5 bases). Per germline, CDR1 SGHNT and CDR2 YYREEE (reference sequence). Trimming removed 2 bases from V and 3 bases from J, with 9 bases in between. CDR3 length equals 15 residues. This CDR3 reads CASSFPGIGANVLTF. In nucleotides, the CDR3 is TGTGCCAGCAGCTTTCCAGGGATTGGGGCCAACGTCCTGACTTTC.

The V call is TRBV29-1, the J call TRBJ1-1; a possible D gene is TRBD1 (5 bases). Germline V gene data show CDR1 as SQVTM and CDR2 as ANQGSEA. The V end lost 7 bases, the J end lost 4 bases, and 16 bases lay between the germline ends. This CDR3 is built from 13 residues. The CDR3 sequence is CSASGRGGTEAFF. CDR3 bases: TGCAGCGCTTCAGGGCGGGGAGGCACTGAAGCTTTCTTT.

This chain links TRBV3-1 with TRBJ2-5; a weak D match, TRBD1 (6 bases). Trimming left V 3 bases short and J 0 bases short, with 23 bases between. This CDR3 contains 19 residues. Germline assignment: CDR1 LGHDT and CDR2 YNNKEL (reference sequence). CDR3 sequence: CASSQAGTSSTPYQETQYF. The CDR3 nucleotides are TGTGCCAGCAGCCAGGCCGGGACAAGTTCCACACCGTACCAAGAGACCCAGTACTTC.

The chain has TRBV12-3 or TRBV12-4 and TRBJ2-1, with D possibly being TRBD1 (5 bases). Trimming took 1 base from V and 4 from J, leaving 8 bases between them. The CDR3 is 14 residues long. CDR3 sequence: CASSLVTAYNEQFF. The CDR3 DNA reads as TGTGCCAGCAGTTTAGTGACAGCTTACAATGAGCAGTTCTTC.

The gene calls are TRBV9 and TRBJ1-2; a possible D gene is TRBD1 (5 bases). Germline V gives CDR1 SGDLS, CDR2 YYNGEE. This CDR3 spans 14 amino acids. The V end was cut by 4 bases, the J end by 8 bases, with 18 bases between. The CDR3 DNA follows: TGTGCCAGCAGCCTCTCAGGGTTACTGGGGGGCTACACCTTC. As protein: CASSLSGLLGGYTF.

This clonotype has more than one count but fewer than ten. The chain recombines TRBV7-3 with TRBJ2-5; D not resolved. Trimming removed 3 bases at V and 2 bases at J, with 7 bases between. Germline CDR1 SGHTA, CDR2 FQGTGA. This CDR3 region has 13 residues. CDR3 coding DNA: TGTGCCAGCAGCTTTGGAACACAAGAGACCCAGTACTTC. Its translation: CASSFGTQETQYF.

The genes are TRBV9 and TRBJ1-1; D unclear. This CDR3 has 14 residues. V shed 0 bases and J shed 4 bases, with 10 bases lying between them. Germline lookup yields CDR1 SGDLS and CDR2 YYNGEE. The CDR3 spells CASSVEGWSTEAFF. The CDR3 nucleotides are TGTGCCAGCAGCGTAGAGGGTTGGAGCACTGAAGCTTTCTTT.

For the CDR3, the DNA is TGTGCCAGCAGTGAAGTCGATACGCAGTATTTT. This translates into CASSEVDTQYF. The chain joins TRBV2 to TRBJ2-3; D unresolved. Per germline, CDR1 SNHLY and CDR2 FYNNEI. The CDR3 sequence is 11 residues long. V was trimmed by 1 base and J by 6 bases, leaving 2 bases between them.

The rearrangement links TRBV20-1 to TRBJ2-5, with TRBD2 matching 12 bases. The germline V gene has CDR1 DFQATT and CDR2 SNEGSKA (reference sequence). The CDR3 has 15 amino acids. J was trimmed by 5 bases and V by 3 bases; bases with no gene match: 7. CDR3 loop: CSARSPSGRGETQYF. CDR3 DNA sequence: TGCAGTGCTAGGTCCCCTAGCGGGAGGGGGGAGACCCAGTACTTC.

This chain links TRBV29-1 with TRBJ2-6; 7 bases agree with TRBD1. V lost 4 bases to trimming and J lost 2 bases; unmatched junction nucleotides: 8. The CDR3 is made up of 16 amino acids. Per the germline V gene, CDR1 is SQVTM and CDR2 is ANQGSEA. The CDR3 here is CSVGGQSLAGANVLTF. In nucleotides, the CDR3 is TGCAGCGTTGGGGGACAGTCCCTTGCTGGGGCCAACGTCCTGACTTTC. Full variable domain (outside the CDR3, taken from reference TRBV29-1 and TRBJ2-6): SAVISQKPSRDICQRGTSLTIQCQVDSQVTMMFWYRQQPGQSLTLIATANQGSEATYESGFVIDKFPISRPNLTFSTLTVSNMSPEDSSIYLCSVGGQSLAGANVLTFGAGSRLTVL.